This entry features one T cell receptor beta chain sequence. What it recognizes is unknown. The germline CDR1 and CDR2 sequences are MDHEN and SYDVKM. V was shortened by 6 bases and J by 8 bases, with 16 bases between the two germline ends. The CDR3 spans 14 residues. This entry is derived from a study of cytomegalovirus exposure and HLA in healthy donors. The primer mix had 60 Vbeta and 13 Jbeta primers. The method was immunoSEQ multiplex PCR; TCRdb's version includes in-frame clones alone and lacks a portion of them. In the table there are over 150,000 clones, roughly 80% of which are singletons. Findings and caveats of the study: Later analysis reportedly placed an Asian-associated ancestry cluster below the roughly 680-donor mean in N-insertions. Among immune exposure information, only CMV serostatus was available.

This TCR was recovered from a woman aged 45 to 65 in good health and CMV-seropositive. V usage is TRBV28 and J usage is TRBJ1-4, with D unresolved. Sequencing was performed on PBMCs. As DNA, the CDR3 is TGTGCCAGCAGCGGGGATAGTTGGGAGGAAAAACTGTTTTTT. This sequence encodes CASSGDSWEEKLFF.